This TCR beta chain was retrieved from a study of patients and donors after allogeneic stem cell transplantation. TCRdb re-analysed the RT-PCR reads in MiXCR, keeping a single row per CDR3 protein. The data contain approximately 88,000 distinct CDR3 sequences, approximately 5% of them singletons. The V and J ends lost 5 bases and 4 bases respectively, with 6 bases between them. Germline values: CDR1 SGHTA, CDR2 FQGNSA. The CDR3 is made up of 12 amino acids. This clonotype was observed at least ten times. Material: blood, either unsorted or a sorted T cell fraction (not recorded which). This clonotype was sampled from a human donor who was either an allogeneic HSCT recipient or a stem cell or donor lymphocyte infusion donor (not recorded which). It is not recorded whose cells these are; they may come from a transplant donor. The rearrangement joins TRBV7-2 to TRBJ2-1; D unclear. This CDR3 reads CASSQRYNEQFF. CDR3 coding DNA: TGTGCCAGCAGCCAAAGGTACAATGAGCAGTTCTTC. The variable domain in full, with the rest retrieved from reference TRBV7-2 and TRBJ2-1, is GAGVSQSPSNKVTEKGKDVELRCDPISGHTALYWYRQSLGQGLEFLIYFQGNSAPDKSGLPSDRFSAERTGGSVSTLTIQRTQQEDSAVYLCASSQRYNEQFFGPGTRLTVL.